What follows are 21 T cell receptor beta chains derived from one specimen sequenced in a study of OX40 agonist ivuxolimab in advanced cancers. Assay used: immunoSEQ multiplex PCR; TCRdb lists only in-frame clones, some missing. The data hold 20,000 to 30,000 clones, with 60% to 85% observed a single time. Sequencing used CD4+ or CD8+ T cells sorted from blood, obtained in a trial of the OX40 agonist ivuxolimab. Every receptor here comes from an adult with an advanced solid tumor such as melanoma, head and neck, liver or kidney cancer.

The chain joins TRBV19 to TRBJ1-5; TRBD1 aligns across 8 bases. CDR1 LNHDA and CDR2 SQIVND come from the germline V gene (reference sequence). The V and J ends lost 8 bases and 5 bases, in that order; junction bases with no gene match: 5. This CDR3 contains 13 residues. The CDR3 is CASGKTGDQPQHF. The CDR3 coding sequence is TGTGCCAGTGGCAAGACAGGGGATCAGCCCCAGCATTTT.

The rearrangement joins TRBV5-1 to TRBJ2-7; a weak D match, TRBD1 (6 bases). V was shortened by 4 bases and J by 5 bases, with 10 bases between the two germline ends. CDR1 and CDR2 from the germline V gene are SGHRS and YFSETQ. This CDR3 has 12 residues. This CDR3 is CASSPWTDEQYF. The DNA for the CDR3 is TGCGCCAGCAGCCCGTGGACAGACGAGCAGTACTTC.

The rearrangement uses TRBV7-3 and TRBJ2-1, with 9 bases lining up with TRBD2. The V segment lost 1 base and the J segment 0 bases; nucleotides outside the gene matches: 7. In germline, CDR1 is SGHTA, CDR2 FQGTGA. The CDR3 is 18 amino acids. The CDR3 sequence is CASSLIRSSGVSYNEQFF. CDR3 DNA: TGTGCCAGCAGCTTAATTCGTTCTAGCGGGGTCTCCTACAATGAGCAGTTCTTC.

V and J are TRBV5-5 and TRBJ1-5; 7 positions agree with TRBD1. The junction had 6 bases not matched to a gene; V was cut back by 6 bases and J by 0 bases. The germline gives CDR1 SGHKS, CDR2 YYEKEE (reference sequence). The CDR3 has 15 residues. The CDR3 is CASKQTGLSNQPQHF. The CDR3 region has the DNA TGTGCCAGCAAGCAGACAGGGCTTAGCAATCAGCCCCAGCATTTT.

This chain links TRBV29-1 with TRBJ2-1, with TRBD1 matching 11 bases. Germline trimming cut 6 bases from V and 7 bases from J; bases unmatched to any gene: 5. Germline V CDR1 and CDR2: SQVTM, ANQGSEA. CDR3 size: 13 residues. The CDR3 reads CSVGTGGRNEQFF. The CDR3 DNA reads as TGCAGCGTGGGGACAGGGGGTAGGAATGAGCAGTTCTTC.

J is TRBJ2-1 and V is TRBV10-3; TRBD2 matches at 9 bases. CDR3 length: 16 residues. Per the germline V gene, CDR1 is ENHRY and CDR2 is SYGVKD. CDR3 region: CTSRAGSGSSYNEQFF. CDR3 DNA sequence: TGTACATCCAGGGCGGGTAGCGGGAGCTCCTACAATGAGCAGTTCTTC.

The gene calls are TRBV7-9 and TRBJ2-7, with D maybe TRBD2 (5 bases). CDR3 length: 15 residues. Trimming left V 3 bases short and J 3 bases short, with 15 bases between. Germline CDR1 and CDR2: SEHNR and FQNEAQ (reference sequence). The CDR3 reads CASSLAGRGIYEQYF. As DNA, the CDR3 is TGTGCCAGCAGCTTGGCCGGCCGAGGGATCTACGAGCAGTACTTC.

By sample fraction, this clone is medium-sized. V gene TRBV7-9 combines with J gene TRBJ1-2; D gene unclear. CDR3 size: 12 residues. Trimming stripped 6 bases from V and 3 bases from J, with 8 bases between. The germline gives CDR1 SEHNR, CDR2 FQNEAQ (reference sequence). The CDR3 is CASSPAYYGYTF. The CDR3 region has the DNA TGTGCCAGCAGTCCCGCGTACTATGGCTACACCTTC.

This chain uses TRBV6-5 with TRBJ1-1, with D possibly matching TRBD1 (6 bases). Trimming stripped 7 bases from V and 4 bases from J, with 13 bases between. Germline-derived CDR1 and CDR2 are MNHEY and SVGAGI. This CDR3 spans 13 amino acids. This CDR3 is CASNRVSGTEAFF. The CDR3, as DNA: TGTGCCAGCAACAGGGTTTCAGGCACTGAAGCTTTCTTT.

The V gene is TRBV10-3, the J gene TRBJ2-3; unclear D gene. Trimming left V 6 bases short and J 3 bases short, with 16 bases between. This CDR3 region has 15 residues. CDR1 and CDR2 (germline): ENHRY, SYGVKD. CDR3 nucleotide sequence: TGTGCCATCAGCCTCTTCGGAGTCGGGACAGATACGCAGTATTTT. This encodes CAISLFGVGTDTQYF.

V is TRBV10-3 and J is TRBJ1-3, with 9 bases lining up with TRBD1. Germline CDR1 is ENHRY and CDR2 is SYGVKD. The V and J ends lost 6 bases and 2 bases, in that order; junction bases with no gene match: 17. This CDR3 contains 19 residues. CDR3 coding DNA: TGTGCCATCAGAAGCGAGTGGGGGGACAGGGAACGTGCTGGAAACACCATATATTTT. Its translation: CAIRSEWGDRERAGNTIYF.

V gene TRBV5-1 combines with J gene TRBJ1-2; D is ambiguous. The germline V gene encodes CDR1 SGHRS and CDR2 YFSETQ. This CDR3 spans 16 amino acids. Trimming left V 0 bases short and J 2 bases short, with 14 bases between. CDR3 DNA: TGCGCCAGCAGCTTGGGGAGCCGACCAAACAACTATGGCTACACCTTC. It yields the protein CASSLGSRPNNYGYTF.

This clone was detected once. The CDR3: CASSYSFGEGGYEQYF. For the CDR3, the DNA is TGTGCCAGCAGTTACTCGTTTGGGGAAGGGGGCTACGAGCAGTACTTC. The genes are TRBV6-5 and TRBJ2-7; TRBD1 is a possible D gene (6 bases). The ends were cut back, 0 bases at V and 3 bases at J, with 15 bases in the middle. This CDR3 comprises 16 residues. Germline assignment: CDR1 MNHEY and CDR2 SVGAGI.

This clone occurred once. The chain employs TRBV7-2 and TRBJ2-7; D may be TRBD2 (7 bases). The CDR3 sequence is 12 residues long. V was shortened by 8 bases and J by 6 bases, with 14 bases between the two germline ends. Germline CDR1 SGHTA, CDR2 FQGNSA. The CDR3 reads CASRRGAAEQYF. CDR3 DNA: TGTGCCAGCCGACGGGGGGCGGCCGAGCAGTACTTC.

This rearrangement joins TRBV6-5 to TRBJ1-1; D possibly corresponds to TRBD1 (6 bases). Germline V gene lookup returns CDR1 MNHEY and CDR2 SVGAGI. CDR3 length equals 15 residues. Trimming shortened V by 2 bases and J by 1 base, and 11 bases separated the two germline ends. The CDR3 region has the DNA TGTGCCAGCAGTTACCCAGGGGTAGGGAACACTGAAGCTTTCTTT. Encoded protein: CASSYPGVGNTEAFF.

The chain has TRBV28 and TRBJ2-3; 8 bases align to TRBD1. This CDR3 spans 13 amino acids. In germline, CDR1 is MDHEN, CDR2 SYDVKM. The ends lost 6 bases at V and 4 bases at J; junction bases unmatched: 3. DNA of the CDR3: TGTGCCAGCAGCCCGACAGGGGCAGATACGCAGTATTTT. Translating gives CASSPTGADTQYF. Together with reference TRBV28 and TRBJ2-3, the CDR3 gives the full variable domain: DVKVTQSSRYLVKRTGEKVFLECVQDMDHENMFWYRQDPGLGLRLIYFSYDVKMKEKGDIPEGYSVSREKKERFSLILESASTNQTSMYLCASSPTGADTQYFGPGTRLTVL.

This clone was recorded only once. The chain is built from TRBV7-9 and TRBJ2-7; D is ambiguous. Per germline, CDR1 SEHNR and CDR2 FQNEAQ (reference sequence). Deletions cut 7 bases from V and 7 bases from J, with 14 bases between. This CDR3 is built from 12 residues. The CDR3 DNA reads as TGTGCCAGCAATATGGGGTCCGGGGAGCAGTACTTC. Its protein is CASNMGSGEQYF.

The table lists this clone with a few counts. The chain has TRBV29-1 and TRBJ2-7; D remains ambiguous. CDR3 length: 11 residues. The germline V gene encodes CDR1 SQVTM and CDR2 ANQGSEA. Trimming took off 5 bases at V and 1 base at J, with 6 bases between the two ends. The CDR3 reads CSVRFSYEQYF. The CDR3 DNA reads TGCAGCGTTAGGTTTTCCTACGAGCAGTACTTC.

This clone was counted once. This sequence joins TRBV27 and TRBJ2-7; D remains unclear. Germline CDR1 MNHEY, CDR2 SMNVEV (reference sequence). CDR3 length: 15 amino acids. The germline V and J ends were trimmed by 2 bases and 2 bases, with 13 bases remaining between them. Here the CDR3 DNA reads TGTGCCAGCAGTTTAGAAGGCGGTCAGCCCTACGAGCAGTACTTC. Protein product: CASSLEGGQPYEQYF.

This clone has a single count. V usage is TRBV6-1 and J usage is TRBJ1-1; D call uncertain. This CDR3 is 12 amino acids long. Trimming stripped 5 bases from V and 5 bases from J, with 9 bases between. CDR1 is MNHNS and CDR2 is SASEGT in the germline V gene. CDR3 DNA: TGTGCCAGCAGTTTCGGATGGACTGAAGCTTTCTTT. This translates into CASSFGWTEAFF.

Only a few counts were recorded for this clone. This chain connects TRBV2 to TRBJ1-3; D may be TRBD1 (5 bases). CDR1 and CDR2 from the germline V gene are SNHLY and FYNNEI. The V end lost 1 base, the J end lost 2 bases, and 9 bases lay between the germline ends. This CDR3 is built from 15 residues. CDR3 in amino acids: CASSEGGFPGNTIYF. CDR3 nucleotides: TGTGCCAGCAGTGAAGGGGGCTTTCCTGGAAACACCATATATTTT.